The clone carrying this TCR beta chain was recorded many times. These data come from a study of early T cells in non-severe SARS-CoV-2 infection. TCRdb processed the 5' RACE reads anew with MiXCR; each CDR3 protein has one entry. The sample consists of about 76,000 distinct CDR3 sequences, over 9% of them appearing once. Germline CDR1 reads LGHDT; CDR2 reads YNNKEL (reference sequence). This CDR3 contains 15 residues. J lost 11 bases, V lost 1 base, and 12 bases had no gene match. This TCR was sampled from an adult who was a healthcare worker with PCR-confirmed SARS-CoV-2 infection or an uninfected control (not recorded which). This chain links TRBV3-1 with TRBJ2-3, with 7 bases lining up with TRBD1. The sequenced sample was whole blood. CDR3 in DNA: TGTGCCAGCAGCCAAGGTCACAGGGGTGGGTCCCGGCAGTATTTT. As protein: CASSQGHRGGSRQYF.